Described below is a single TCR beta chain sequence and its context. V lost 6 bases and J lost 9; bases outside the gene matches: 4. Germline loops: CDR1 MNHEY, CDR2 SVGAGI. The CDR3 runs 13 residues. This sample stems from a study of T cell responses to AZD1222 COVID-19 vaccine. Using immunoSEQ multiplex PCR, the repertoire was profiled, and TCRdb retains in-frame clones only, with some absent. The table lists around 61,000 clones, 75% to 90% of them singletons, with approximately 15% in the top ten. This chain connects TRBV6-5 to TRBJ1-6; 8 bases are shared with TRBD1. The clonotype comes from an adult in good health. The sample in question was peripheral blood, obtained on day 0 of AZD1222 vaccination. In DNA, the CDR3 is TGTGCCAGCAGGCGGACAGGGTCTTCACCCCTCCACTTT. Its translation: CASRRTGSSPLHF.